This is a list of T cell receptor beta chains from one sample in a study of PD-1 blockade in classical Hodgkin lymphoma. Assay: immunoSEQ multiplex PCR; the TCRdb copy retains only in-frame clones and omits some. The sample has more than 90,000 clones; approximately 80% are singletons. The sample was peripheral blood mononuclear cells (PBMCs), taken before the second cycle of nivolumab. The source is a human donor with classical Hodgkin lymphoma. Both conserved end residues are part of each CDR3. Each record gives: J gene, D gene, V gene, clone size, CDR3 DNA, CDR3 protein. D genes are given only for firm matches. For some rows the clone size is stated as once, few or many, or as a class when expanded; others skip it.

TRBJ2-3	TRBD1	TRBV5-1	-	TGCGCCAGCAGCTTGGCGACAGGGATAGATACGCAGTATTTT	CASSLATGIDTQYF
TRBJ2-5	TRBD2	TRBV11-2	-	TGTGCCAGCAGCCCCCGGACTAGCGGGAGGGAAGAGACCCAGTACTTC	CASSPRTSGREETQYF
TRBJ2-1	TRBD2	TRBV15	-	TGTGCCACCAGCAGACAGATAGCGGGAGCGTACAATGAGCAGTTCTTC	CATSRQIAGAYNEQFF
TRBJ2-7	-	TRBV5-4	once	TGTGCCAGCAGCATCCAAGGGGGGTACGAGCAGTACTTC	CASSIQGGYEQYF
TRBJ2-7	TRBD1	TRBV29-1	-	TGCAGCGTTGAAGATCGGGCAGGGACAGGGAAGTACGAGCAGTACTTC	CSVEDRAGTGKYEQYF
TRBJ2-7	TRBD1	TRBV7-6	-	TGTGCCAGCAGCTTAGTGGGGACAGGGGGCTACGAGCAGTACTTC	CASSLVGTGGYEQYF
TRBJ1-1	TRBD1	TRBV5-1	-	TGCGCCAGCAGCTTGGAAACAGGGGGCAGGACTGAAGCTTTCTTT	CASSLETGGRTEAFF
TRBJ2-7	-	TRBV7-2	-	TGTGCCAGCAGCTTAGCAGGGGGCGAGCAGTACTTC	CASSLAGGEQYF
TRBJ1-4	-	TRBV23-1	few	TGCGCCAGCAGTCAATCAAGGGCAGATGAAAAACTGTTTTTT	CASSQSRADEKLFF
TRBJ1-1	TRBD1	TRBV29-1	-	TGCAGCGTGTGGGACAGAAAAGGGTCAACGAACACTGAAGCTTTCTTT	CSVWDRKGSTNTEAFF
TRBJ1-1	-	TRBV15	-	TGTGCCACCAGCAGGCTGCCCGGGGGTTTAGCTGAAGCTTTCTTT	CATSRLPGGLAEAFF
TRBJ2-1	-	TRBV6-4	once	TGTCCTAGTGGAAGTGCCCCAAGCTCCTACAATGAGCAGTTCTTC	CPSGSAPSSYNEQFF
TRBJ2-7	TRBD2	TRBV7-9	-	TGTGCCAGCAGCGAACTACTAGCGGGCTACGAGCAGTACTTC	CASSELLAGYEQYF
TRBJ2-3	-	TRBV5-1	-	TGCGCCAGCAGCTACGGGGCGGGCGGAGATACGCAGTATTTT	CASSYGAGGDTQYF
TRBJ2-5	TRBD2	TRBV7-2	-	TGTGCCAGCAGCTTAGCCGGGAGGGGTCAAGAGACCCAGTACTTC	CASSLAGRGQETQYF
TRBJ2-2	-	TRBV7-2	-	TGTGCCAGCAGCTTCCAGGGGTCCGCCGGGGAGCTGTTTTTT	CASSFQGSAGELFF
TRBJ2-7	-	TRBV7-8	-	TGTGCCAGCAGCCATTCGCCTTTCGAGCAGTACTTC	CASSHSPFEQYF
TRBJ2-1	-	TRBV6-1	-	TGTGCCAGCAGTGAAAACAGCTACAATGAGCAGTTCTTC	CASSENSYNEQFF
TRBJ2-3	TRBD2	TRBV27	-	TGTGCCAGCAGTTTAGAACTAGCGGGCACAGATACGCAGTATTTT	CASSLELAGTDTQYF
TRBJ2-1	-	TRBV5-5	-	TGTGCCAGCAGCTTGTACGAGGATCCCAGGAATGAGCAGTTCTTC	CASSLYEDPRNEQFF
TRBJ1-3	-	TRBV11-2	-	TGTGCCAGCAGCTACCCTCGCGGGGGCCTTGGAAACACCATATATTTT	CASSYPRGGLGNTIYF
TRBJ2-2	TRBD2	TRBV27	-	TGTGCCAGCAGTTTGGCTTCTAGCGGGAGGGCATACACCGGGGAGCTGTTTTTT	CASSLASSGRAYTGELFF
TRBJ2-3	-	TRBV27	-	TGTGCCAGCAGTCCCCCCTGGGGGTACACAGATACGCAGTATTTT	CASSPPWGYTDTQYF
TRBJ2-1	TRBD2	TRBV9	-	TGTGCCAGCAGCACTAGGACTAGCGGGATTGGCTCCTACAATGAGCAGTTCTTC	CASSTRTSGIGSYNEQFF
TRBJ2-3	-	TRBV15	-	TGTGCCACCAGCAGAGGAACCCCGGTCGACGCACAAGGGTGGAGCACAGATACGCAGTATTTT	CATSRGTPVDAQGWSTDTQYF
TRBJ2-7	-	TRBV4-3	-	TGCGCCAGCAGCCAAGACGGTCCGGGACTCGTGGGGTACGAGCAGTACTTC	CASSQDGPGLVGYEQYF
TRBJ2-2	-	TRBV18	few	TGTGCCAGCGACACGAACACCGGGGAGCTGTTTTTT	CASDTNTGELFF
TRBJ2-5	-	TRBV5-1	-	TGCGCCAGCAGCTTGGCACAAGAGACCCAGTACTTC	CASSLAQETQYF
TRBJ2-1	TRBD1	TRBV7-9	-	TGTGCCAGCAGCTTAGAGGGACAGGGGCCCCATGAGCAGTTCTTC	CASSLEGQGPHEQFF
TRBJ2-7	-	TRBV5-6	few	TGTGCCAGCAGCTTGGCGGGTGGGTCCTACGAGCAGTACTTC	CASSLAGGSYEQYF
TRBJ2-3	-	TRBV19	-	TGTGCCAGTAGTACCCAACCGGGACACGGCCTCACAGATACGCAGTATTTT	CASSTQPGHGLTDTQYF
TRBJ2-5	-	TRBV6-6	-	TGTGCCAGCAGTCAAACAGGGCCCGAGACCCAGTACTTC	CASSQTGPETQYF
TRBJ2-5	-	TRBV5-4	-	TGTGCCAGCAGCTTGAGGGGCAGGGCAGAAGAGACCCAGTACTTC	CASSLRGRAEETQYF
TRBJ1-3	-	TRBV18	-	TGTGCCAGCTCACCGAATACAGGGGGAAACACCATATATTTT	CASSPNTGGNTIYF
TRBJ2-7	-	TRBV4-2	-	TGTGCCAGCAGCCGGGGGAGCTCCTACGAGCAGTACTTC	CASSRGSSYEQYF
TRBJ2-3	-	TRBV19	-	TGTGCCAGTAGTATAGATAAGCGGCTTAGCACAGATACGCAGTATTTT	CASSIDKRLSTDTQYF
TRBJ2-7	-	TRBV9	-	TGTGCCAGCAGCGTAGAGGGCTACGAGCAGTACTTC	CASSVEGYEQYF
TRBJ2-7	-	TRBV2	once	TGTGCCGGGGGGGTTCGGGACAGCTCCTACGAGCAGTACTTC	CAGGVRDSSYEQYF
TRBJ2-1	-	TRBV5-1	once	TGCGCCAGCAGCTTGTTACAGGGCGGAAACAATGAGCAGTTCTTC	CASSLLQGGNNEQFF
TRBJ2-7	TRBD2	TRBV19	-	TGTGCCAGCAACCCGGGACTAGGGAGCTACGAGCAGTACTTC	CASNPGLGSYEQYF
TRBJ2-5	TRBD1	TRBV10-3	-	TGTGCCATCAGTGGCACAGGGGGCGGGGAGACCCAGTACTTC	CAISGTGGGETQYF
TRBJ1-1	-	TRBV18	-	TGTGCCAGCTCACCAGGGCAGGTGGGCACTGAAGCTTTCTTT	CASSPGQVGTEAFF
TRBJ2-2	-	TRBV9	-	TGTGCCAGCAGCGTAGGGGACAATTGGGGGCCCGGGGAGCTGTTTTTT	CASSVGDNWGPGELFF
TRBJ2-7	TRBD1	TRBV28	once	TGTGCCAGCAGTTCAGGACAGGGGGCCTTTTACGAGCAGTACTTC	CASSSGQGAFYEQYF
TRBJ2-5	TRBD2	TRBV28	-	TGTGCCAGCAGCTATGTGCGGGAGGGGGAGACCCAGTACTTC	CASSYVREGETQYF
TRBJ1-4	-	TRBV7-9	few	TGTGCCAGCAGCGCCAATGGGGGTCGGGAAAAACTGTTTTTT	CASSANGGREKLFF
TRBJ2-1	-	TRBV7-2	-	TGTGCCAGCAGCCTTGGGGGGATTGGTACCTACAATGAGCAGTTCTTC	CASSLGGIGTYNEQFF
TRBJ2-1	-	TRBV7-2	-	TGTGCCAGCAGCCGAGAGGTTAGCGCCGATGAGCAGTTCTTC	CASSREVSADEQFF
TRBJ2-1	TRBD1	TRBV5-1	-	TGCGCCAGCAGCTCAACAGGGGGCACGGGCTCCTACAATGAGCAGTTCTTC	CASSSTGGTGSYNEQFF
TRBJ2-2	-	TRBV29-1	-	TGCAGCGTTGATACTGGGACAGCGGGCACCGGGGAGCTGTTTTTT	CSVDTGTAGTGELFF
TRBJ1-1	-	TRBV19	-	TGTGCCAGTAGTTCGGGGGCGGGTAACACTGAAGCTTTCTTT	CASSSGAGNTEAFF
TRBJ2-5	-	TRBV4-2	-	TGTGCCAGCAGCCAATCTGTCAGGGAAGAGACCCAGTACTTC	CASSQSVREETQYF
TRBJ2-3	TRBD1	TRBV10-3	-	TGTGCCATCAGTGTGACAGGGCGAGATACGCAGTATTTT	CAISVTGRDTQYF
TRBJ2-5	TRBD2	TRBV28	-	TGTGCCAGCAGTTACGAGGGAGGGGACCAAGAGACCCAGTACTTC	CASSYEGGDQETQYF
TRBJ2-3	-	TRBV18	few	TGTGCCAGCTCACCAAGGGGCTCTGTGGATACGCAGTATTTT	CASSPRGSVDTQYF
TRBJ2-5	TRBD2	TRBV30	-	TGTGCCTGGAGTAGGGGACTAGCGGGACAAGAGACCCAGTACTTC	CAWSRGLAGQETQYF
TRBJ2-7	-	TRBV11-2	once	TGTGCCAGCAGCCCAACGGGGGCGAGGCCCTACGAGCAGTACTTC	CASSPTGARPYEQYF